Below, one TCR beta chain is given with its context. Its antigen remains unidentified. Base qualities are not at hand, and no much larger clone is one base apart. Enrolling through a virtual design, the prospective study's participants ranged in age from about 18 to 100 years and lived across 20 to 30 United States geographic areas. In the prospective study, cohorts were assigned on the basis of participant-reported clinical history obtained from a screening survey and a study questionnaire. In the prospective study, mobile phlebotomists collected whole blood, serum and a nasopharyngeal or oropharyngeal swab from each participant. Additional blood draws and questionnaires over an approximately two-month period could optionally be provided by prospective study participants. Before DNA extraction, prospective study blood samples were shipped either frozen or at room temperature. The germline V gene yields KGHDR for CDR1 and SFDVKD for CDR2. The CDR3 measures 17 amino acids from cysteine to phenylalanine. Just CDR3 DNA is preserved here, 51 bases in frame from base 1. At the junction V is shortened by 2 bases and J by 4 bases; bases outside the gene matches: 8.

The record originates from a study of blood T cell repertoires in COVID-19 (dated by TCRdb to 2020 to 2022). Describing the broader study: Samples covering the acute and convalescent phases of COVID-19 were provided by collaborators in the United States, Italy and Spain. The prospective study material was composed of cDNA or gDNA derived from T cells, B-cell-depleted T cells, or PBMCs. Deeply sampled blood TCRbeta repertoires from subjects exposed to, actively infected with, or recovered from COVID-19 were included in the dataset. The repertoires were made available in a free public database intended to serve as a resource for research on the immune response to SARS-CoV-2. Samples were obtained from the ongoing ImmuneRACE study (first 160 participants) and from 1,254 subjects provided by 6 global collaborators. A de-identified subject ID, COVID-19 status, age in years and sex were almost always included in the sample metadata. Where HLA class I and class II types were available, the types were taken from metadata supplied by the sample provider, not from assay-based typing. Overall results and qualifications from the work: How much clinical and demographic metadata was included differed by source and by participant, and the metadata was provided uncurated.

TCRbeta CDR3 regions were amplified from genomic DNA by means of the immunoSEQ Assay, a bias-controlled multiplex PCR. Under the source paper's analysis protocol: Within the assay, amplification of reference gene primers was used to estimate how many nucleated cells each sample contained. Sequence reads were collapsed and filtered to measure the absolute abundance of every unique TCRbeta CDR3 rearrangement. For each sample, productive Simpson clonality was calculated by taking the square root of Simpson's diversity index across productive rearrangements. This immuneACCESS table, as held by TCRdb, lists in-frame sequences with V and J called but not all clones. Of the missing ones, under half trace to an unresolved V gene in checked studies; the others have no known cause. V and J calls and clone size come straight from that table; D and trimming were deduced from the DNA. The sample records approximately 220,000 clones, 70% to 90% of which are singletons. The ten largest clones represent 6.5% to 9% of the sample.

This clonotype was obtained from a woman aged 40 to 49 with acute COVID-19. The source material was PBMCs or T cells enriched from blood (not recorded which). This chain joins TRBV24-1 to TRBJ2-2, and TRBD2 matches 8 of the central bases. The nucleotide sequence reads TGTGCCACCAGTGATTCCGTCTACGGGAGGGGCACCGGGGAGCTGTTTTTT. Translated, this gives CATSDSVYGRGTGELFF.